The following is a T cell receptor (beta chain) sequence with its context. Its antigen is unknown. This CDR3 comprises 12 residues. V was pared by 8 bases and J by 8 bases, with 15 bases between. CDR1 is ENHRY and CDR2 is SYGVKD in the germline V gene. The sample originates from a study of cytomegalovirus exposure and HLA in healthy donors. Overall study results and limits: There were approximately 150 TCR beta chains listed as cytomegalovirus-associated. Analysis performed later found over 15,000 TCR beta sequences associated with HLA alleles at 0.05 false discovery rate. Several V segments, TRBV6-2 and TRBV6-3 among them, could not be told apart and were dropped. Most likely, a cluster of highly shared sequence variants arose as a sequencing artifact.

PCR was performed using 60 Vbeta and 13 Jbeta primers. The repertoire was sequenced with immunoSEQ multiplex PCR; TCRdb's copy has only in-frame clones and lacks some. The sample holds 100,000 to 150,000 clones, 60% to 85% seen once. The sequencing sample was made of PBMCs. The receptor was isolated from a woman younger than 35 in good health and CMV-seronegative. This chain links TRBV10-3 with TRBJ1-2; D is perhaps TRBD1 (5 bases). CDR3 in amino acids: CAILGAPEGYTF. In nucleotides, the CDR3 is TGTGCCATCTTAGGGGCCCCAGAGGGCTACACCTTC.